Sequencing of this TCR beta chain was carried out in a study of T-cell memory formation after mild COVID-19. Trimming cost V 6 bases and J 0 bases; bases outside gene matches: 2. This CDR3 contains 14 residues. From germline, CDR1 is SGHTA and CDR2 FQGNSA. As regards this clonotype: What it recognizes is unknown.

Study results and caveats: Specificity for SARS-CoV-2 was not confirmed among the second-wave clones peaking on day 37. Detection of some responders pre-infection suggested pre-existing cross-reactive memory T cells participated.

MiXCR, run by TCRdb on the 5' RACE reads, gives a single entry per CDR3 protein. The sample shows about 40,000 distinct CDR3 sequences, over 5% of them seen only once. The sequenced sample consisted of PBMCs or a T cell subset sorted from them (not recorded which). The rearrangement links TRBV7-2 to TRBJ2-1; 7 bases line up with TRBD2. The receptor was derived from an adult who had mild COVID-19 (a few samples of this study predate the infection). Cell type and time point are not known. The CDR3 DNA sequence: TGTGCCAGCAGAGCGGGATCCTCCTACAATGAGCAGTTCTTC. Encoded protein: CASRAGSSYNEQFF.